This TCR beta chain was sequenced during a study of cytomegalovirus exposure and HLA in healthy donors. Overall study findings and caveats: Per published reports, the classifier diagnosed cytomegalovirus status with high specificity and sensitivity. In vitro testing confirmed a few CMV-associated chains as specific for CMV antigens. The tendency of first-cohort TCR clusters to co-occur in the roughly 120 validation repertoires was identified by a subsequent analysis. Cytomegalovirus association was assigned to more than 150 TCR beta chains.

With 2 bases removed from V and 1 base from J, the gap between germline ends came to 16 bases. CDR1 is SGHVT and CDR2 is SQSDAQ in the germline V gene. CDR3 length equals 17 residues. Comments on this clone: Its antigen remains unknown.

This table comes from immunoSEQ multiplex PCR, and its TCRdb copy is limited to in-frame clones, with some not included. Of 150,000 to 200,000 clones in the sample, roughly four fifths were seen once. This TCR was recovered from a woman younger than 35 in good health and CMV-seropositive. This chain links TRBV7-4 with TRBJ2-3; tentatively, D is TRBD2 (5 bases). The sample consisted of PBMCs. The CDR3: CASSLNGGLKGTDTQYF. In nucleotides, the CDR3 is TGTGCCAGCAGCTTAAATGGAGGCCTGAAGGGCACAGATACGCAGTATTTT. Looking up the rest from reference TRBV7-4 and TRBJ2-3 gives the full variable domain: GAGVSQSPRYKVAKRGRDVALRCDSISGHVTLYWYRQTLGQGSEVLTYSQSDAQRDKSGRPSGRFSAERPERSVSTLKIQRTEQGDSAVYLCASSLNGGLKGTDTQYFGPGTRLTVL.